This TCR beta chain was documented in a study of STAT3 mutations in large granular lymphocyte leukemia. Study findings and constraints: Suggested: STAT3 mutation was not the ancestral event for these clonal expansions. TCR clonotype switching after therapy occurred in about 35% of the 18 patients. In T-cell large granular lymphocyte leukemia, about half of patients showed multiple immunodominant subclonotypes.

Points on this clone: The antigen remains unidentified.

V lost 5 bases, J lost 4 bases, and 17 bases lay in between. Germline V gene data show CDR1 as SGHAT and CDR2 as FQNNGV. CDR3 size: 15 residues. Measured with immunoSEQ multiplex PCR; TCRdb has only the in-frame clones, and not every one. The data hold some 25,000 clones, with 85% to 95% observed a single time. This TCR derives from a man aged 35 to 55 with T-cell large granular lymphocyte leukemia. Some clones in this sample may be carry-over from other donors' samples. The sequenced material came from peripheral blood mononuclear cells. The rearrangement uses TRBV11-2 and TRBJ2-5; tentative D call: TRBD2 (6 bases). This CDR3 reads CASSPPAGRGETQYF. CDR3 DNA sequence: TGTGCCAGCAGCCCCCCCGCGGGGCGGGGAGAGACCCAGTACTTC.